These T cell receptor beta chains were read from a single sample in a study of cytomegalovirus exposure and HLA in healthy donors. The data were produced by immunoSEQ multiplex PCR, yet TCRdb's version contains in-frame clones alone and is incomplete. This sample's table has 100,000 to 150,000 clones. Specimen: PBMCs. These receptors originate from a man aged 18 to 29 in good health and CMV-seronegative. Each CDR3 is given with its conserved first and last residue.

v_call	cdr3_length	j_call	cdr3_aa
TRBV4-1	13	TRBJ2-3	CASSQGPVNTQYF
TRBV29-1	12	TRBJ1-2	CSVSTFAEGYTF
TRBV5-1	15	TRBJ1-1	CASSLVRGFDTEAFF
TRBV5-8	15	TRBJ2-1	CASSLEGVSYNEQFF
TRBV27	13	TRBJ2-2	CASTRDFTGELFF
TRBV7-8	18	TRBJ1-6	CASSLVDTSSRPKQPLHF
TRBV5-1	19	TRBJ1-6	CASSLNRGPTSSYNSPLHF
TRBV7-9	14	TRBJ1-2	CASSLLSTLGGYTF
TRBV15	12	TRBJ1-2	CATSAGNVGYTF
TRBV7-9	16	TRBJ1-1	CASSLGTGGRNTEAFF
TRBV6-1	15	TRBJ2-1	CASSEFSGDYNEQFF
TRBV30	19	TRBJ2-7	CAWRVHGQGALYALYEQYF
TRBV27	17	TRBJ2-5	CASSSRKTSGRVDTQYF
TRBV19	17	TRBJ1-1	CASSIRGQALRVPEAFF
TRBV5-1	18	TRBJ2-3	CASSSLGDDRRHTDTQYF
TRBV29-1	12	TRBJ1-2	CSVGTGIYGYTF
TRBV6-4	14	TRBJ1-5	CASSDEAGYQPQHF
TRBV29-1	13	TRBJ1-5	CSVGQGNNQPQHF
TRBV9	14	TRBJ2-3	CASSAEGGSDTQYF
TRBV4-1	14	TRBJ1-4	CASSARTGNEKLFF
TRBV6-5	12	TRBJ2-7	CASQDSAYEQYF
TRBV5-1	15	TRBJ1-4	CASSFDGGGDEKLFF
TRBV14	13	TRBJ1-6	CASSTTANSPLHF
TRBV28	16	TRBJ2-1	CASRLSGTGTYNEQFF
TRBV5-4	14	TRBJ1-2	CASSLDALIPGYTF
TRBV9	16	TRBJ2-5	CASSVSQGPVGETQYF
TRBV9	17	TRBJ1-2	CASSPARGRGGVYGYTF
TRBV4-1	15	TRBJ1-4	CASSQARLNNEKLFF
TRBV30	17	TRBJ2-1	CAWRPGIHRDAYNEQFF
TRBV27	16	TRBJ2-7	CASSFSTPTISYEQYF
TRBV7-9	14	TRBJ1-5	CASSDNRGGEPQHF
TRBV4-1	14	TRBJ2-1	CASSQTTEYNEQFF
TRBV4-1	17	TRBJ1-6	CASSPGGLDSYNSPLHF
TRBV5-1	15	TRBJ2-1	CASSLGTLSYNEQFF